This T cell receptor (beta chain) was retrieved from a study of T cell responses to AZD1222 COVID-19 vaccine. On the study more broadly: Investigators merged groups given second doses at roughly 4 or roughly 12 weeks. Notes on the study in general: Clonal diversity may have been underestimated, and the donors were mostly white British, with more females than males. Unmutated variant regions are reportedly the target of nearly half of TCRs that are spike-specific.

TCRdb's copy holds only in-frame clones and misses some; the assay was immunoSEQ multiplex PCR. The data contain more than 150,000 clones, almost 95% of them singletons. V lost 6 bases and J lost 2, with 6 bases in between. The CDR3 spans 11 residues. Germline assignment: CDR1 DFQATT and CDR2 SNEGSKA (reference sequence). Remarks on this clone: Its specificity is not known.

Sequenced here: peripheral blood, sampled on day 0 of AZD1222 vaccination. V usage is TRBV20-1 and J usage is TRBJ2-3, with D unresolved. The clonotype originates from an adult in good health. This chain's CDR3 is CSATDTDTQYF. The CDR3 DNA sequence: TGCAGTGCAACCGACACAGATACGCAGTATTTT.